The next 5 T cell receptor beta chains were all read from a single sample in a study of CD8+CD57+ T cells in acquired aplastic anemia. In patients chosen for sequencing, flow cytometry had shown CD8+CD57+ cell expansion. Using genomic DNA as the template, TCR beta VDJ and CDR3 profiling was carried out. MiXCR, applied by TCRdb to the reads, yields one record per CDR3 protein. The repertoire holds under 200,000 distinct CDR3 sequences, less than 60% seen once, with approximately 3% in the top ten. Sequencing was done on a sample of sorted CD4+, CD8+, or CD8+CD57+ T cells (not recorded which) from PBMCs. The receptors stem from a human donor with aplastic anemia.

The chain joins TRBV19 to TRBJ1-1, with a tentative D call TRBD1 (6 bases). Germline CDR1 LNHDA, CDR2 SQIVND (reference sequence). The CDR3 is 15 amino acids. V lost 5 bases, J lost 4 bases, and 17 bases lay in between. CDR3 sequence (DNA): TGTGCCAGTAGTGTCCAACAGGGAGGCGGCACTGAAGCTTTCTTT. It codes for CASSVQQGGGTEAFF.

This clonotype appeared a few times. This chain connects TRBV28 to TRBJ1-1; D is undetermined. Trimming took off 5 bases at V and 1 base at J, with 11 bases between the two ends. Germline assignment: CDR1 MDHEN and CDR2 SYDVKM. The CDR3 length is 14 residues. The CDR3 DNA reads TGTGCCAGCAGTAGGCCGGGAACGAACACTGAAGCTTTCTTT. It yields the protein CASSRPGTNTEAFF.

The sample holds a few counts of this clonotype. The V gene is TRBV30, the J gene TRBJ1-3, with 8 bases fitting TRBD1. The CDR3 has 12 amino acids. Trimming took 5 bases from V and 6 from J; bases not matched to a gene: 3. CDR1 and CDR2 (germline): GTSNPN, SVGIG (reference sequence). CDR3 amino acids: CAWGQGANTIYF. The CDR3 bases are TGTGCCTGGGGACAGGGAGCAAACACCATATATTTT.

This clonotype was picked up many times. V and J are TRBV29-1 and TRBJ2-1, with a tentative D call TRBD2 (7 bases). CDR3 length equals 15 residues. V lost 3 bases and J lost 7, with 19 bases in between. CDR1 is SQVTM, CDR2 ANQGSEA, per germline. CDR3: CSVDGATGGVNEQFF. The CDR3 DNA reads TGCAGCGTTGATGGGGCTACGGGGGGCGTTAATGAGCAGTTCTTC.

The chain carries TRBV2 and TRBJ1-2; 7 bases are shared with TRBD1. CDR1 and CDR2 from the germline V gene are SNHLY and FYNNEI. The V and J ends lost 8 bases and 10 bases, in that order; junction bases with no gene match: 13. CDR3 length: 13 residues. The chain's CDR3 is CASPTRDRKDYTF. DNA of the CDR3: TGTGCCAGCCCTACCCGGGACAGAAAGGACTACACCTTC.